These 23 T cell receptor beta chains were sequenced from one sample in a study of CD8 T cells in ankylosing spondylitis. Study results and caveats: A TCR beta motif made of 7 to 9 highly homologous variants seemed typical of ankylosing spondylitis blood.

Their antigens remain unidentified. Via MiXCR, TCRdb re-called the 5' RACE reads, giving one row per CDR3 protein. The repertoire includes fewer than 650,000 distinct CDR3 sequences, about 13% of them detected once, and under 7.5% sits in the top ten. The specimen sequenced was blood, either unsorted or a sorted T cell fraction (not recorded which). The receptors derive from a male donor with ankylosing spondylitis.

The gene calls are TRBV7-9 and TRBJ2-2; possibly TRBD1 for D (5 bases). The CDR3 has 17 amino acids. Trimming took off 1 base at V and 0 bases at J, with 12 bases between the two ends. Per germline, CDR1 SEHNR and CDR2 FQNEAQ (reference sequence). For the CDR3, the DNA is TGTGCCAGCAGCTTAGGGGCTGAAGGGGCGAACACCGGGGAGCTGTTTTTT. Amino acid sequence: CASSLGAEGANTGELFF.

The V call is TRBV19, the J call TRBJ1-5; 7 bases are a match to TRBD1. The CDR3 extends over 16 amino acids. Looked up from germline, CDR1 is LNHDA and CDR2 is SQIVND (reference sequence). V gave up 4 bases and J gave up 6 bases; unmatched junction bases: 12. CDR3 protein: CASSRGRDSESQPQHF. The CDR3 DNA reads TGTGCCAGTAGTAGGGGTCGGGACAGTGAGTCTCAGCCCCAGCATTTT.

This sequence joins TRBV7-9 and TRBJ2-3, with TRBD1 identical over 7 bases. J lost 0 bases, V lost 4 bases, and 10 bases had no gene match. From germline, CDR1 is SEHNR and CDR2 FQNEAQ (reference sequence). CDR3 length: 17 amino acids. CDR3 in DNA: TGTGCCAGCAGCTGGGACCCACAGGGGTCAAGCACAGATACGCAGTATTTT. It codes for CASSWDPQGSSTDTQYF.

The CDR3 sequence is CASSLQGSGNEQFF. CDR3 bases: TGCGCCAGCAGCTTACAGGGTTCTGGGAATGAGCAGTTCTTC. The chain links TRBV5-1 to TRBJ2-1; possible D gene TRBD1, 6 bases. CDR1 is SGHRS and CDR2 is YFSETQ in the germline V gene. V lost 2 bases to trimming and J lost 7 bases, with 13 bases between them. The CDR3 has 14 residues.

This clonotype showed up just a few times. The chain uses TRBV10-3 and TRBJ2-1; 9 bases are a match to TRBD2. The CDR3 runs to 18 residues. The V gene end was trimmed by 3 bases and the J gene end by 3 bases; junction bases not matched to a gene: 12. Looked up from germline, CDR1 is ENHRY and CDR2 is SYGVKD. The CDR3 sequence is CAISDPGGAGGLYNEQFF. The CDR3 region has the DNA TGTGCCATCAGTGATCCCGGAGGAGCGGGAGGCCTCTACAATGAGCAGTTCTTC.

This clonotype occurred a few times. CDR3 sequence reads: CSVEHDGLKGYEQYF. DNA of the CDR3: TGCAGCGTTGAGCACGACGGCCTTAAGGGTTACGAGCAGTACTTC. This chain connects TRBV29-1 to TRBJ2-7; D uncertain. The CDR3 is made up of 15 amino acids. V was pared by 3 bases and J by 4 bases, with 19 bases between. Germline V CDR1 and CDR2: SQVTM, ANQGSEA.

This clonotype was counted many times. The chain recombines TRBV12-3 or TRBV12-4 with TRBJ1-2, with D possibly matching TRBD1 (5 bases). This CDR3 has 12 residues. V was clipped by 3 bases and J by 8 bases, with 10 bases between them. The CDR3, as DNA: TGTGCCAGCAGTTTGCAGGGCGAGGGCTACACCTTC. Its protein is CASSLQGEGYTF.

This clonotype has a handful of counts. This sequence joins TRBV6-2 or TRBV6-3 and TRBJ2-1; D uncertain. Germline assignment: CDR1 MNHEY and CDR2 SVGEGT. With 7 bases removed from V and 9 bases from J, the gap between germline ends came to 10 bases. The CDR3 is 11 amino acids. CDR3 sequence (DNA): TGTGCCAGCACCCTAAATTTTGAGCAGTTCTTC. Translation gives CASTLNFEQFF.

The rearrangement links TRBV12-3 or TRBV12-4 to TRBJ2-1; D is perhaps TRBD1 or TRBD2 (7 bases each). Trimming removed 4 bases at V and 2 bases at J, with 18 bases between. The CDR3 has 17 amino acids. CDR3 DNA: TGTGCCAGCAGTTCCTGGGGAGGGGGCTTGACCTACAATGAGCAGTTCTTC. Encoded protein: CASSSWGGGLTYNEQFF.

The chain employs TRBV5-6 and TRBJ1-1; D is ambiguous. The CDR3 covers 13 residues. CDR1 and CDR2 from the germline V gene are SGHDT and YYEEEE. The germline V and J ends were trimmed by 0 bases and 8 bases, with 11 bases remaining between them. CDR3 sequence reads: CASSLGLGREAFF. Written as DNA, the CDR3 is TGTGCCAGCAGCTTGGGCCTAGGAAGGGAAGCTTTCTTT.

This clonotype was recorded a few times. A much more abundant neighbour one base away suggests this may be a read error. V gene TRBV5-1 combines with J gene TRBJ2-2, with 10 positions matching TRBD1. This CDR3 spans 14 amino acids. The ends lost 3 bases at V and 5 bases at J; junction bases unmatched: 1. Per germline, CDR1 SGHRS and CDR2 YFSETQ. Written as DNA, the CDR3 is TGCGCCAGCAGCTCGGGACAGGGGACCGGGGAGCTGTTTTTT. This encodes CASSSGQGTGELFF. The variable domain in full, completed from reference TRBV5-1 and TRBJ2-2, reads KAGVTQTPRYLIKTRGQQVTLSCSPISGHRSVSWYQQTPGQGLQFLFEYFSETQRNKGNFPGRFSGRQFSNSRSEMNVSTLELGDSALYLCASSSGQGTGELFFGEGSRLTVL.

This clonotype was detected many times. The chain is built from TRBV7-9 and TRBJ1-6; tentative D call: TRBD1 (5 bases). Germline V gene sequence: CDR1 SEHNR, CDR2 FQNEAQ (reference sequence). This CDR3 spans 13 amino acids. Trimming stripped 4 bases from V and 9 bases from J, with 10 bases between. CDR3 DNA sequence: TGTGCCAGCAGCTCCGGGACCGGTTCACCCCTCCACTTT. It translates to CASSSGTGSPLHF.

This clonotype was seen a few times. The rearrangement links TRBV29-1 to TRBJ1-4, with 8 bases aligning to TRBD1. CDR3 size: 14 residues. J gave up 3 bases and V 6 bases, and 6 bases lay outside the gene matches. The V gene's germline CDR1 is SQVTM and CDR2 ANQGSEA. Here the CDR3 DNA reads TGCAGCGTCTCTACAGGGGGTGCTAATGAAAAACTGTTTTTT. Translating gives CSVSTGGANEKLFF.

This CDR3 is CASSLIQARRSETQYF. The CDR3 nucleotides are TGCGCCAGCAGCTTGATTCAGGCCCGAAGGTCAGAGACCCAGTACTTC. J is TRBJ2-5 and V is TRBV5-1, with D unclear. V lost 1 base to trimming and J lost 4 bases, with 17 bases between them. Per germline, CDR1 SGHRS and CDR2 YFSETQ. The CDR3 sequence is 16 residues long.

This clonotype was seen only a few times. This chain links TRBV5-5 with TRBJ1-2; possible D gene TRBD1, 6 bases. Trimming shortened V by 4 bases and J by 3 bases, and 13 bases separated the two germline ends. Per germline, CDR1 SGHKS and CDR2 YYEKEE (reference sequence). This CDR3 has 14 residues. CDR3 loop: CASSPDSSYYGYTF. As DNA, the CDR3 is TGTGCCAGCAGCCCGGACAGTTCTTACTATGGCTACACCTTC.

The V gene is TRBV14, the J gene TRBJ2-2; D possibly uses TRBD1 or TRBD2 (5 bases each). The CDR3 is made up of 16 amino acids. CDR1 SGHDN and CDR2 FVKESK come from the germline V gene. Trimming removed 5 bases at V and 2 bases at J, with 15 bases between. CDR3 DNA: TGTGCCAGCAGCAGGGACCTTACTATCAACACCGGGGAGCTGTTTTTT. This gives the protein CASSRDLTINTGELFF.

The chain combines TRBV2 with TRBJ1-2; 8 nucleotides align to TRBD1. After removal of 4 bases from V and 8 bases from J, the junction contained 9 bases not matched to a gene. This CDR3 comprises 14 residues. From germline, CDR1 is SNHLY and CDR2 FYNNEI. CDR3 DNA: TGTGCCAGCAGTGTTCAGGGGGCGCTGGAAGGCTACACCTTC. This encodes CASSVQGALEGYTF. The whole variable domain, remainder taken from reference TRBV2 and TRBJ1-2, is EPEVTQTPSHQVTQMGQEVILRCVPISNHLYFYWYRQILGQKVEFLVSFYNNEISEKSEIFDDQFSVERPDGSNFTLKIRSTKLEDSAMYFCASSVQGALEGYTFGSGTRLTVV.

V usage is TRBV10-1 and J usage is TRBJ2-1; 7 bases are shared with TRBD2. CDR3 length equals 15 residues. Germline V lookup: CDR1 WNHNN, CDR2 SYGVQD (reference sequence). V shed 6 bases and J 5 bases; nucleotides not matched to a gene: 10. CDR3 DNA: TGCGCCAGCAGCCCTAGCGGATTTAGACACAATGAGCAGTTCTTC. Amino acids: CASSPSGFRHNEQFF.

The chain recombines TRBV6-1 with TRBJ2-1; no definite D call. CDR1 is MNHNS and CDR2 is SASEGT in the germline V gene. Trimming cost V 6 bases and J 5 bases, with 17 bases left between them. The CDR3 sequence is 15 residues long. CDR3 sequence: CASRAWIGEDNEQFF. CDR3 in DNA: TGTGCCAGCAGGGCATGGATCGGAGAGGACAATGAGCAGTTCTTC.

In this sample, this clonotype turned up a few times. The gene calls are TRBV29-1 and TRBJ2-3; the match to TRBD2 covers 8 bases. Germline V gene data show CDR1 as SQVTM and CDR2 as ANQGSEA. The CDR3 is 13 residues long. The trim removed 7 bases at V and 5 bases at J, leaving 8 bases unmatched. CDR3 protein: CSGGAGVQDTQYF. CDR3 DNA: TGCAGCGGGGGAGCGGGAGTGCAAGATACGCAGTATTTT.

The rearrangement joins TRBV5-4 to TRBJ2-7; 10 nucleotides match TRBD2. V dropped 0 bases and J dropped 4; count of bases not matched to a gene: 16. This CDR3 has 19 amino acids. Germline CDR1 and CDR2: SGHNT and YYREEE (reference sequence). The CDR3, as DNA: TGTGCCAGCAGCTTGGAACTAGCGGGAAAATGGCCTTCTTGGTACGAGCAGTACGTC. Translating gives CASSLELAGKWPSWYEQYV.

The sample holds a few counts of this clonotype. The chain is built from TRBV24-1 and TRBJ2-2; possibly TRBD1 or TRBD2 for D (5 bases each). This CDR3 contains 17 residues. Trimming took off 3 bases at V and 0 bases at J, with 13 bases between the two ends. Germline V gives CDR1 KGHDR, CDR2 SFDVKD. The CDR3 reads CATSDTGRPSNTGELFF. The CDR3 DNA is TGTGCCACCAGTGATACGGGACGCCCGTCGAACACCGGGGAGCTGTTTTTT.

This clonotype was found a few times. V is TRBV7-9 and J is TRBJ1-2, with no clear D. The CDR3 consists of 15 residues. V lost 1 base to trimming and J lost 0 bases, with 9 bases between them. Germline lookup yields CDR1 SEHNR and CDR2 FQNEAQ (reference sequence). CDR3: CASSLENSANYGYTF. The CDR3 DNA is TGTGCCAGCAGCTTAGAAAATTCTGCTAACTATGGCTACACCTTC.